These 22 T cell receptor beta chains share one sample of origin, sequenced in a study of T cells in Graves' hyperthyroidism and ophthalmopathy. Amplified regions were TCR beta CDR3 sequences from RNA transcripts. Primed by the HTBI set, a first-round RT-PCR was run on the TCR CDR3. TCRdb reanalysed the multiplex PCR reads using MiXCR and keeps one entry per CDR3 protein. This sample carries about 380,000 distinct CDR3 sequences, less than 20% of them seen once, and the ten largest clones take 40%. The sample taken for sequencing was blood. These receptors were taken from a man younger than 30 with Graves' ophthalmopathy.

This clonotype was observed a handful of times. The chain joins TRBV7-2 to TRBJ1-5, with D hard to call. CDR3 size: 12 residues. Germline V gives CDR1 SGHTA, CDR2 FQGNSA. Between the trimmed V and J ends, which lost 5 bases and 9 bases, there was a span of 11 bases. The DNA for the CDR3 is TGTGCCAGCAGCCGCGATGTTGGGCCCCAGCATTTT. This gives the protein CASSRDVGPQHF.

The genes are TRBV6-1 and TRBJ1-5, with D perhaps matching TRBD1 (5 bases). Germline CDR1 MNHNS, CDR2 SASEGT. Trimming left V 5 bases short and J 3 bases short, with 8 bases between. The CDR3 consists of 13 residues. The CDR3 loop reads CASSTRDNQPQHF. Written as DNA, the CDR3 is TGTGCCAGCAGTACCAGGGACAATCAGCCCCAGCATTTT.

Points on this clonotype: With a much larger clone just one base away, this may be a read error. The chain links TRBV20-1 to TRBJ2-7, with D possibly being TRBD1 (6 bases). Germline loops: CDR1 DFQATT, CDR2 SNEGSKA (reference sequence). This CDR3 has 19 amino acids. Trimming left V 0 bases short and J 4 bases short, with 28 bases between. CDR3 coding DNA: TGCAGTGCTAGAGACAGAGCCGGGACAAGACGCACCACTACGTACGAGCAGTACTTC. Its translation is CSARDRAGTRRTTTYEQYF.

The sample holds many counts of this clonotype. The chain carries TRBV6-5 and TRBJ1-4; a possible D gene is TRBD1 (5 bases). V lost 0 bases and J 5 bases, leaving 10 bases between the germline ends. CDR1 is MNHEY and CDR2 is SVGAGI in the germline V gene. The CDR3 has 15 amino acids. The CDR3 DNA reads TGTGCCAGCAGTTACTCGGGGGTCCTAAATGAAAAACTGTTTTTT. It translates to CASSYSGVLNEKLFF.

This clonotype came up many times. This rearrangement joins TRBV6-5 to TRBJ2-7; perhaps D is TRBD1 or TRBD2 (5 bases each). CDR3 length: 17 amino acids. Trimming stripped 3 bases from V and 0 bases from J, with 18 bases between. Germline assignment: CDR1 MNHEY and CDR2 SVGAGI. This chain's CDR3 is CASSYATNAGSSYEQYF. The DNA for the CDR3 is TGTGCCAGCAGTTATGCCACAAATGCAGGGAGCTCCTACGAGCAGTACTTC.

This clonotype was found many times. The rearrangement uses TRBV2 and TRBJ2-4; tentatively, D is TRBD1 (5 bases). The germline V and J ends were trimmed by 9 bases and 0 bases, with 9 bases remaining between them. The CDR3 spans 13 residues. The V gene's germline CDR1 is SNHLY and CDR2 FYNNEI. CDR3 in amino acids: CASQGSAKNIQYF. As DNA, the CDR3 is TGTGCCAGTCAGGGATCAGCCAAAAACATTCAGTACTTC.

This clonotype was observed many times. The chain joins TRBV5-1 to TRBJ2-3; 8 bases agree with TRBD2. This CDR3 has 15 residues. Per the germline V gene, CDR1 is SGHRS and CDR2 is YFSETQ. With V trimmed by 0 bases and J by 4 bases, 4 bases remained unmatched. The DNA of the CDR3 is TGCGCCAGCAGCTTGGCGGGGGGGAGCGCAGATACGCAGTATTTT. As protein: CASSLAGGSADTQYF.

This clonotype was seen a few times. This chain links TRBV20-1 with TRBJ2-5; no clear D gene. CDR3 length: 13 amino acids. Germline CDR1 DFQATT, CDR2 SNEGSKA (reference sequence). The V end was cut by 4 bases, the J end by 2 bases, with 11 bases between. The CDR3 DNA reads as TGCAGTGCTACGGACCTCACACAAGAGACCCAGTACTTC. This encodes CSATDLTQETQYF.

At least ten counts were recorded for this clonotype. The chain joins TRBV2 to TRBJ1-1, with 7 bases identical to TRBD1. The V and J ends lost 9 bases and 5 bases, in that order; junction bases with no gene match: 6. Germline values: CDR1 SNHLY, CDR2 FYNNEI. This CDR3 contains 12 residues. This chain's CDR3 is CASRTGGTEAFF. CDR3 nucleotide sequence: TGTGCCAGTAGGACAGGAGGAACTGAAGCTTTCTTT.

The chain joins TRBV11-2 to TRBJ2-7; a possible D gene is TRBD2 (6 bases). V was pared by 6 bases and J by 6 bases, with 24 bases between. The germline V gene has CDR1 SGHAT and CDR2 FQNNGV. The CDR3 is made up of 16 amino acids. CDR3 amino acids: CASSEGAGHRLLEQYF. In DNA form, the CDR3 reads TGTGCCAGCAGTGAAGGGGCGGGGCACCGGCTCCTCGAGCAGTACTTC.

This clonotype was seen a handful of times. Given a much more abundant clone one base away, this may be a read error. The V call is TRBV7-9, the J call TRBJ1-2; weak D call: TRBD1 (6 bases). The ends were cut back, 1 base at V and 3 bases at J, with 12 bases in the middle. The CDR3 loop spans 15 amino acids. In germline, CDR1 is SEHNR, CDR2 FQNEAQ (reference sequence). The DNA for the CDR3 is TGTGCCAGCAGCTTAGAGCTGGGGGCAGACTATGGCTACACCTTC. Translation: CASSLELGADYGYTF.

Many counts were recorded for this clonotype. This rearrangement joins TRBV3-1 to TRBJ2-5; 12 bases align to TRBD2. The CDR3 covers 17 residues. Unmatched junction bases numbered 7, after V lost 4 bases and J lost 1 base. Per germline, CDR1 LGHDT and CDR2 YNNKEL (reference sequence). The CDR3, as DNA: TGTGCCAGCAGCCGAAGACTAGCGGGGGCCGTCCAAGAGACCCAGTACTTC. It translates to CASSRRLAGAVQETQYF.

This clonotype was seen repeatedly, ten times or more. V gene TRBV12-3 or TRBV12-4 combines with J gene TRBJ2-7; 8 positions match TRBD1. The CDR3 is 13 amino acids. Germline trimming cut 5 bases from V and 5 bases from J; bases unmatched to any gene: 5. CDR3 coding DNA: TGTGCCAGCAGTCGATACAGGGGGGACGAGCAGTACTTC. Amino acids: CASSRYRGDEQYF.

This clonotype has ten or more counts. The chain is built from TRBV27 and TRBJ2-3, with TRBD2 identical over 9 bases. There are 16 residues in the CDR3. J was trimmed by 2 bases and V by 5 bases; bases with no gene match: 8. CDR1 is MNHEY and CDR2 is SMNVEV in the germline V gene (reference sequence). CDR3 bases: TGTGCCAGCAGTAATTCGGCGGGGGGGAACACAGATACGCAGTATTTT. Its translation is CASSNSAGGNTDTQYF.

At least ten counts were recorded for this clonotype. The chain couples TRBV2 to TRBJ2-3; D uncertain. Germline V CDR1 and CDR2: SNHLY, FYNNEI. The CDR3 extends over 13 amino acids. V was trimmed by 6 bases and J by 5 bases, leaving 12 bases between them. The CDR3 coding sequence is TGTGCCAGCAGGTCCATGAATGAAGATACGCAGTATTTT. It translates to CASRSMNEDTQYF.

The chain is built from TRBV7-9 and TRBJ1-1; TRBD1 aligns across 8 bases. J lost 4 bases, V lost 6 bases, and 13 bases had no gene match. The length of the CDR3 is 16 residues. The germline CDR1 and CDR2 sequences are SEHNR and FQNEAQ (reference sequence). CDR3 loop: CASRTWTGSMTTEAFF. The CDR3 region has the DNA TGTGCCAGCAGGACCTGGACAGGGTCGATGACCACTGAAGCTTTCTTT.

This clonotype was observed at least ten times. J is TRBJ2-7 and V is TRBV6-1; D is unresolved. CDR1 MNHNS and CDR2 SASEGT come from the germline V gene. The V end lost 5 bases, the J end lost 4 bases, and 9 bases lay between the germline ends. CDR3 length equals 12 residues. For the CDR3, the DNA is TGTGCCAGCAGTTCCCTTAGTTACGAGCAGTACTTC. This codes for CASSSLSYEQYF.

This clonotype showed up just a few times. J is TRBJ2-5 and V is TRBV10-3; 8 nucleotides align to TRBD1. This CDR3 is built from 16 residues. Losses at the gene ends were 3 bases for V and 5 bases for J; bases not matched to a gene: 11. Germline lookup yields CDR1 ENHRY and CDR2 SYGVKD. In nucleotides, the CDR3 is TGTGCCATCAGTGACACGAGACAGGGGTCGTCGGAGACCCAGTACTTC. Translation gives CAISDTRQGSSETQYF.

This clonotype was detected a few times. V is TRBV29-1 and J is TRBJ1-1; the D is unclear. This CDR3 has 13 amino acids. From germline, CDR1 is SQVTM and CDR2 ANQGSEA. The V end lost 4 bases, the J end lost 0 bases, and 9 bases lay between the germline ends. This CDR3 is CSVVGGMNTEAFF. The DNA for the CDR3 is TGCAGCGTTGTAGGCGGGATGAACACTGAAGCTTTCTTT.

On this clonotype: A junction end diverges from the germline sequence, so it may reflect a read error. The rearrangement joins TRBV18 to TRBJ1-2, with D possibly matching TRBD1 (5 bases). The CDR3 extends over 13 amino acids. Germline V gives CDR1 KGHSH, CDR2 LQKENI. The CDR3 DNA follows: TGTGCCAGCTCTGGAGAGGGGAGCTATGGCCACACCTTC. Translated, it gives CASSGEGSYGHTF.

The gene calls are TRBV19 and TRBJ1-1; D gene ambiguous. The CDR3 has 14 amino acids. Trimming took off 4 bases at V and 4 bases at J, with 13 bases between the two ends. CDR1 LNHDA and CDR2 SQIVND come from the germline V gene (reference sequence). CDR3 sequence: CASSTNGEATEAFF. The CDR3 DNA sequence: TGTGCCAGTAGTACCAATGGAGAGGCCACTGAAGCTTTCTTT.

This clonotype was detected ten times or more. This sequence joins TRBV6-1 and TRBJ1-1, with 7 positions matching TRBD1. The CDR3 spans 13 residues. Unmatched junction bases numbered 8, after V lost 5 bases and J lost 8 bases. The germline V gene has CDR1 MNHNS and CDR2 SASEGT. The CDR3 reads CASSKNRDREAFF. The CDR3 DNA follows: TGTGCCAGCAGTAAAAACAGGGACAGAGAAGCTTTCTTT.